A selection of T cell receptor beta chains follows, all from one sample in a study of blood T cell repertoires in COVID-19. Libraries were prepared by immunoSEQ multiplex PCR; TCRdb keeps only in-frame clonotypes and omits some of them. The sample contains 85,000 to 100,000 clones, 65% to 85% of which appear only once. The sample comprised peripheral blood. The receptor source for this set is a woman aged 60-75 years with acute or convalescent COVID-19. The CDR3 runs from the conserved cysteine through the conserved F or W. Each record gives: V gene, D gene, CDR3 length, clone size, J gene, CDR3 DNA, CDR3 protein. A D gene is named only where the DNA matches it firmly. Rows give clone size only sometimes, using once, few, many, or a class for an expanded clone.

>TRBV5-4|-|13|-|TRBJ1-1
TGTGCCAGCAGCTTGGTCATGAACACTGAAGCTTTCTTT
CASSLVMNTEAFF
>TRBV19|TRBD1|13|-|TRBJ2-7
TGTGCCAGTAGCATAGGGACAGCATACGAGCAGTACTTC
CASSIGTAYEQYF
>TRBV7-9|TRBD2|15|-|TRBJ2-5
TGTGCCAGCAGTAAACTAGCGGGGGGACAAGAGACCCAGTACTTC
CASSKLAGGQETQYF
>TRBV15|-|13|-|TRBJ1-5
TGTGCCACCAGCAGAGACTCGCGTCAGCCCCAGCATTTT
CATSRDSRQPQHF
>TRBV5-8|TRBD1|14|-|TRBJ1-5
TGTGCCAGCAGGAGGGGACAGATCAATCAGCCCCAGCATTTT
CASRRGQINQPQHF
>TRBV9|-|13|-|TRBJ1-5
TGTGCCAGCAGCGCGGGGGATGGTCAGCCCCAGCATTTT
CASSAGDGQPQHF
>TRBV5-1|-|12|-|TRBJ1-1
TGCGCCAGCAGCTTGGAGGGGGCTGAAGCTTTCTTT
CASSLEGAEAFF
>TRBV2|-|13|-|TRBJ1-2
TGTGCCAGCAGTTCGGGGGGATCGGGAGGCTACACCTTC
CASSSGGSGGYTF
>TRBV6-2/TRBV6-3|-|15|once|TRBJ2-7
TGTGCCAGCAGCCACCGGGACACCTACTTAGACGAGCAGTACTTC
CASSHRDTYLDEQYF
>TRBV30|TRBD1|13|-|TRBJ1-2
TGTGCCTGGACGGACAGGGGCCAGGGTGGCTACACCTTC
CAWTDRGQGGYTF
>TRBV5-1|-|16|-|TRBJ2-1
TGCGCCAGCAGCTTGGGGGACACCCCTTTATACAATGAGCAGTTCTTC
CASSLGDTPLYNEQFF
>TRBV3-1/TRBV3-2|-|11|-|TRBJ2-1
TGTGCCAGCGGCTGGGCCAATGAGCAGTTCTTC
CASGWANEQFF
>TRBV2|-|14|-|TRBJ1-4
TGTGCCAGCAGTGACGGGGGTGGGAATGAAAAACTGTTTTTT
CASSDGGGNEKLFF
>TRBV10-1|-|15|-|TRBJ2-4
TGCGCCAGCAGTGAGTCCGGGGGGCCGGGAAACATTCAGTACTTC
CASSESGGPGNIQYF